These T cell receptor beta chains were read from a single sample in a study of high-grade serous ovarian cancer treatment subgroups. Some clones are missing from TCRdb's copy, which holds only in-frame ones; the method was immunoSEQ multiplex PCR. The sample includes about 9,000 clones, about two thirds of them seen just once. Sample: tumor tissue. Receptors originate from a human donor with high-grade serous ovarian cancer. CDR3s include the opening cysteine and the closing phenylalanine or tryptophan. The order of the fields is clone size, D gene, J gene, V gene, CDR3 protein, CDR3 DNA. The D gene is left open where the match is weak. The size of a clone is reported for some rows only, either as once, few or many, or as a class for expanded clones.

clone_size: .
d_call: TRBD2
j_call: TRBJ2-1
v_call: TRBV7-3
cdr3_aa: CASSFGGGRNEQFF
cdr3_nt: TGTGCCAGCAGCTTCGGGGGAGGGCGCAATGAGCAGTTCTTC

clone_size: .
d_call: TRBD1
j_call: TRBJ2-3
v_call: TRBV6-1
cdr3_aa: CASSEGGTGADTQYF
cdr3_nt: TGTGCCAGCAGTGAAGGCGGGACAGGGGCAGATACGCAGTATTTT

clone_size: .
d_call: .
j_call: TRBJ1-5
v_call: TRBV4-3
cdr3_aa: CASSQGPTEAQHF
cdr3_nt: TGCGCCAGCAGCCAAGGTCCGACGGAAGCCCAGCATTTT

clone_size: .
d_call: .
j_call: TRBJ1-2
v_call: TRBV28
cdr3_aa: CASTRWGGARGYTF
cdr3_nt: TGTGCCAGCACCAGATGGGGGGGCGCACGTGGCTACACCTTC

clone_size: once
d_call: TRBD1
j_call: TRBJ2-3
v_call: TRBV7-9
cdr3_aa: CASSPGRQGSPDTQYF
cdr3_nt: TGTGCCAGCAGCCCGGGACGACAGGGATCTCCAGATACGCAGTATTTT

clone_size: .
d_call: .
j_call: TRBJ1-1
v_call: TRBV6-5
cdr3_aa: CASRSGEPGTEAFF
cdr3_nt: TGTGCCAGCAGGTCAGGGGAGCCGGGGACTGAAGCTTTCTTT

clone_size: .
d_call: .
j_call: TRBJ1-4
v_call: TRBV28
cdr3_aa: CASSPPRTNEKLFF
cdr3_nt: TGTGCCAGCAGTCCCCCCCGGACTAATGAAAAACTGTTTTTT

clone_size: few
d_call: TRBD1
j_call: TRBJ2-7
v_call: TRBV7-2
cdr3_aa: CASSRQGAGYEQYF
cdr3_nt: TGTGCCAGCAGCCGACAGGGGGCAGGCTACGAGCAGTACTTC

clone_size: .
d_call: TRBD1
j_call: TRBJ2-5
v_call: TRBV5-1
cdr3_aa: CASSSTGTARETQYF
cdr3_nt: TGCGCCAGCAGCTCCACCGGGACAGCCAGGGAGACCCAGTACTTC

clone_size: .
d_call: TRBD2
j_call: TRBJ2-7
v_call: TRBV7-2
cdr3_aa: CASSRGLAGGREQYF
cdr3_nt: TGTGCCAGCAGCCGCGGACTAGCGGGAGGGCGCGAGCAGTACTTC

clone_size: few
d_call: .
j_call: TRBJ2-1
v_call: TRBV5-1
cdr3_aa: CATSSDGFGNEQFF
cdr3_nt: TGCGCCACCTCATCGGATGGGTTCGGCAATGAGCAGTTCTTC

clone_size: .
d_call: .
j_call: TRBJ2-3
v_call: TRBV27
cdr3_aa: CASSSYPLMAGTQYF
cdr3_nt: TGTGCCAGCAGTTCCTATCCCCTAATGGCCGGTACGCAGTATTTT